At least ten counts were recorded for the clone carrying this T cell receptor (beta chain). These data are taken from a study of T cells in Graves' hyperthyroidism and ophthalmopathy. The germline CDR1 and CDR2 sequences are LGHNA and YNFKEQ. The V and J ends lost 1 base and 2 bases respectively, with 15 bases between them. The CDR3 is 17 amino acids. Researchers barred patients who had uncontrolled infection, other autoimmune disease, pregnancy or lactation. Diagnosing involved the use of clinical symptoms, serum thyroxine and TRAb, thyroid ultrasound and orbital computed tomography. PBMCs were sourced from around 10 ml fresh peripheral blood. Authors of the study amplified TCR beta CDR3 regions from RNA transcripts. The primer set for the first-round RT-PCR of the TCR CDR3 was HTBI. TCRdb used MiXCR to reprocess the multiplex PCR reads, holding one entry per CDR3 protein. The table shows about 290,000 distinct CDR3 sequences, with approximately 12% occurring only once.

The sequence derives from a woman in her twenties or thirties with Graves' hyperthyroidism that later progressed to Graves' ophthalmopathy. The chain links TRBV4-2 to TRBJ2-1; a possible D gene is TRBD2 (5 bases). The source material was blood. The chain's CDR3 is CASSQALAKAPYNEQFF. The CDR3 DNA reads TGTGCCAGCAGCCAAGCCCTAGCCAAAGCCCCCTACAATGAGCAGTTCTTC.